The 27 T cell receptor beta chains below all came from one sample that was sequenced in a study of blood T cell repertoires in COVID-19. Generated by immunoSEQ multiplex PCR, the TCRdb table keeps only in-frame clones and is missing some. The table shows approximately 75,000 clones, with 70% to 85% occurring only once. The sample taken for sequencing was peripheral blood. Receptors were obtained from a woman aged 45 to 65 with acute or convalescent COVID-19.

This sequence joins TRBV7-2 and TRBJ2-7; 7 nucleotides line up with TRBD2. The CDR3 runs 13 residues. V dropped 6 bases and J dropped 2; count of bases not matched to a gene: 4. Per germline, CDR1 SGHTA and CDR2 FQGNSA. The CDR3 loop is CASSSRGAYEQYF. Written as DNA, the CDR3 is TGTGCCAGCAGTTCCCGGGGGGCCTACGAGCAGTACTTC. Variable domain in full (rest from reference TRBV7-2 and TRBJ2-7): GAGVSQSPSNKVTEKGKDVELRCDPISGHTALYWYRQSLGQGLEFLIYFQGNSAPDKSGLPSDRFSAERTGGSVSTLTIQRTQQEDSAVYLCASSSRGAYEQYFGPGTRLTVT.

This clone was seen a few times. The chain is built from TRBV9 and TRBJ2-7; D is uncertain. This CDR3 is built from 14 residues. Germline V gives CDR1 SGDLS, CDR2 YYNGEE. Trimming took 0 bases from V and 6 from J, leaving 13 bases between them. The CDR3 coding sequence is TGTGCCAGCAGCGTAGACGGGTTGTTAAGCGAGCAGTACTTC. Protein: CASSVDGLLSEQYF.

In DNA form, the CDR3 reads TGCGCCAGCCGCAATCTATTTCGACTAGCGGGGGGCACCTACAATGAGCAGTTCTTC. This encodes CASRNLFRLAGGTYNEQFF. The V call is TRBV5-1, the J call TRBJ2-1; 13 nucleotides agree with TRBD2. Germline V lookup: CDR1 SGHRS, CDR2 YFSETQ. The CDR3 length is 19 residues. J was trimmed by 2 bases and V by 7 bases; bases with no gene match: 15.

J is TRBJ2-1 and V is TRBV7-2; a weak D match, TRBD1 (5 bases). This CDR3 region has 13 residues. V lost 5 bases to trimming and J lost 6 bases, with 11 bases between them. Germline CDR1 and CDR2: SGHTA and FQGNSA. CDR3 nucleotide sequence: TGTGCCAGCAGCACCCGACAGACCAATGAGCAGTTCTTC. Translated: CASSTRQTNEQFF. Complete variable domain (other parts from reference TRBV7-2 and TRBJ2-1): GAGVSQSPSNKVTEKGKDVELRCDPISGHTALYWYRQSLGQGLEFLIYFQGNSAPDKSGLPSDRFSAERTGGSVSTLTIQRTQQEDSAVYLCASSTRQTNEQFFGPGTRLTVL.

This sequence joins TRBV10-3 and TRBJ2-1; 10 bases agree with TRBD2. The trim removed 7 bases at V and 10 bases at J, leaving 28 bases unmatched. The CDR3 covers 20 residues. The germline V gene encodes CDR1 ENHRY and CDR2 SYGVKD. The CDR3 DNA is TGTGCCATCACCCCCGCGGCGGGACAGAATACCGGGACTAGCGACCGAGAGCAGTTCTTC. Encoded protein: CAITPAAGQNTGTSDREQFF.

The J gene is TRBJ2-3, the V gene TRBV6-5, with a weak D call TRBD2 (6 bases). CDR1 is MNHEY and CDR2 is SVGAGI in the germline V gene. The V gene lost 5 bases and the J gene lost 0 bases, with 9 bases spanning the gap. The CDR3 loop spans 14 amino acids. As DNA, the CDR3 is TGTGCCAGCAGTCTAGCGACTAGCACAGATACGCAGTATTTT. As protein: CASSLATSTDTQYF.

The chain recombines TRBV28 with TRBJ2-7; TRBD2 aligns across 9 bases. This CDR3 spans 15 amino acids. The V gene end was trimmed by 6 bases and the J gene end by 7 bases; junction bases not matched to a gene: 13. CDR1 is MDHEN, CDR2 SYDVKM, per germline. The CDR3 DNA is TGTGCCAGCAGCCCCCGGCAGGGACTAGCACGGGAGCAGTACTTC. It encodes CASSPRQGLAREQYF.

The chain uses TRBV7-6 and TRBJ2-5, with 7 bases that match TRBD2. With 1 base clipped from V and 4 bases from J, the junction kept 6 bases outside the gene matches. This CDR3 spans 15 amino acids. Germline lookup yields CDR1 SGHVS and CDR2 FNYEAQ. The CDR3 region has the DNA TGTGCCAGCAGCTTAGGGGGAGCGGGAAGAGAGACCCAGTACTTC. It translates to CASSLGGAGRETQYF.

To note about this clone: Distinct nucleotide sequences in the sample also encode this CDR3. The chain couples TRBV7-8 to TRBJ2-2; D may be TRBD2 (5 bases). The V gene's germline CDR1 is SGHVS and CDR2 FQNEAQ. V was pared by 5 bases and J by 2 bases, with 12 bases between. The CDR3 contains 15 residues. As DNA, the CDR3 is TGTGCCAGCAGCCCCCGGACTGCCAACACCGGGGAGCTGTTTTTT. Translated, it gives CASSPRTANTGELFF.

In nucleotides, the CDR3 is TGTGCCAGCAGCATCGGGTACAACTATGGCTACACCTTC. It specifies CASSIGYNYGYTF. The chain carries TRBV7-9 and TRBJ1-2; D gene ambiguous. The V end lost 5 bases, the J end lost 2 bases, and 9 bases lay between the germline ends. Germline V gene lookup returns CDR1 SEHNR and CDR2 FQNEAQ (reference sequence). The CDR3 extends over 13 amino acids.

The chain joins TRBV10-3 to TRBJ2-3; D is perhaps TRBD1 (6 bases). Germline loops: CDR1 ENHRY, CDR2 SYGVKD. Trimming shortened V by 10 bases and J by 2 bases, and 19 bases separated the two germline ends. There are 15 residues in the CDR3. In DNA, the CDR3 is TGTGCCACAGATATGCGTGGACAGAACACAGATACGCAGTATTTT. Translating it yields CATDMRGQNTDTQYF.

The gene calls are TRBV11-1 and TRBJ2-3; the D gene is possibly TRBD1 (6 bases). V was pared by 5 bases and J by 0 bases, with 9 bases between. Germline CDR1 SGHAT, CDR2 FQDESV (reference sequence). CDR3 length: 14 residues. This CDR3 reads CASSNRESTDTQYF. The CDR3 coding sequence is TGTGCCAGCAGCAACAGGGAGAGCACAGATACGCAGTATTTT.

In DNA form, the CDR3 reads TGTGCCAGCAGCAGCGGGGCGATCCCATCCTACGAGCAGTACTTC. Translated, it gives CASSSGAIPSYEQYF. The chain links TRBV5-4 to TRBJ2-7, with TRBD2 matching over 7 bases. Germline V gene data show CDR1 as SGHNT and CDR2 as YYREEE (reference sequence). The CDR3 is 15 amino acids. Germline trimming cut 4 bases from V and 1 base from J; bases unmatched to any gene: 8.

This chain links TRBV6-2 or TRBV6-3 with TRBJ2-2, with D perhaps matching TRBD1 (6 bases). Germline assignment: CDR1 MNHEY and CDR2 SVGEGT. The CDR3 extends over 15 amino acids. Trimming removed 6 bases at V and 9 bases at J, with 20 bases between. The CDR3 sequence is CASSQNRVGSRELFF. DNA of the CDR3: TGTGCCAGCAGCCAGAACAGGGTCGGAAGCCGGGAGCTGTTTTTT.

The CDR3 loop is CASTAKYIAGGNNEQFF. CDR3 sequence (DNA): TGTGCCAGCACCGCCAAATACATAGCGGGGGGGAACAATGAGCAGTTCTTC. The V and J genes are TRBV7-6 and TRBJ2-1; TRBD2 matches at 11 bases. Germline CDR1 reads SGHVS; CDR2 reads FNYEAQ. This CDR3 has 17 amino acids. Unmatched junction bases numbered 13, after V lost 7 bases and J lost 5 bases.

In this sample, this clone turned up a few times. V and J are TRBV10-2 and TRBJ2-7; a possible D gene is TRBD1 (7 bases). CDR1 WSHSY and CDR2 SAAADI come from the germline V gene. The CDR3 length is 16 residues. Trimming took off 0 bases at V and 3 bases at J, with 15 bases between the two ends. The CDR3 region is CASSESTGRGVYEQYF. The CDR3 DNA follows: TGCGCCAGCAGTGAGTCGACAGGGCGGGGAGTCTACGAGCAGTACTTC.

The chain links TRBV5-1 to TRBJ1-6; D is possibly TRBD1 (6 bases). The germline V and J ends were trimmed by 3 bases and 11 bases, with 21 bases remaining between them. Germline V gene sequence: CDR1 SGHRS, CDR2 YFSETQ. This CDR3 has 16 residues. The CDR3 nucleotides are TGCGCCAGCAGCTCGACGTCGGGAGGGGGGGCTACACCCCTCCACTTT. Amino acid sequence: CASSSTSGGGATPLHF.

This chain connects TRBV5-1 to TRBJ1-2; possible D gene TRBD1, 6 bases. The CDR3 runs 14 residues. CDR1 and CDR2 (germline): SGHRS, YFSETQ. Trimming took off 6 bases at V and 4 bases at J, with 16 bases between the two ends. DNA of the CDR3: TGCGCCAGCACCCGGACAGAAGGAGGCTATGGCTACACCTTC. It yields the protein CASTRTEGGYGYTF.

The chain is built from TRBV3-1 (or the pseudogene TRBV3-2) and TRBJ1-2, with D unresolved. V was cut by 2 bases and J by 0 bases, with 13 bases left in between. Per germline, CDR1 LGHDT and CDR2 YNNKEL (reference sequence). This CDR3 is built from 16 residues. Here the CDR3 reads CASSQLWMRANYGYTF. The CDR3 nucleotides are TGTGCCAGCAGCCAATTGTGGATGCGGGCTAACTATGGCTACACCTTC.

This clone was recorded only once. The rearrangement joins TRBV2 to TRBJ2-7; 7 bases agree with TRBD2. This CDR3 comprises 16 residues. CDR1 and CDR2 from the germline V gene are SNHLY and FYNNEI. V gave up 4 bases and J gave up 4 bases; unmatched junction bases: 13. Here the CDR3 DNA reads TGTGCCAGCAGTGCCGGAATCGCGGGAGTGGGGTACGAGCAGTACTTC. This encodes CASSAGIAGVGYEQYF.

J is TRBJ1-1 and V is TRBV4-3; 10 bases are a match to TRBD1. J gave up 11 bases and V 5 bases, and 11 bases lay outside the gene matches. In germline, CDR1 is LGHNA, CDR2 YSLEER. The CDR3 is 14 amino acids. The CDR3 reads CASSSRQGATRAFF. The CDR3 nucleotides read TGCGCCAGCAGCTCCCGACAGGGGGCCACGAGGGCTTTCTTT.

V usage is TRBV7-9 and J usage is TRBJ2-5; D might be TRBD2 (7 bases). V lost 9 bases and J 5 bases, leaving 16 bases between the germline ends. Germline V lookup: CDR1 SEHNR, CDR2 FQNEAQ (reference sequence). This CDR3 spans 13 amino acids. In DNA form, the CDR3 reads TGTGCCAGTTCGGGGGGCCCTCTGGAGACCCAGTACTTC. Translating it yields CASSGGPLETQYF. Using reference TRBV7-9 and TRBJ2-5 for the parts outside the CDR3, the full variable domain is DTGVSQNPRHKITKRGQNVTFRCDPISEHNRLYWYRQTLGQGPEFLTYFQNEAQLEKSRLLSDRFSAERPKGSFSTLEIQRTEQGDSAMYLCASSGGPLETQYFGPGTRLLVL.

The J gene is TRBJ1-1, the V gene TRBV29-1; D is ambiguous. The length of the CDR3 is 10 residues. Trimming shortened V by 7 bases and J by 2 bases, and 5 bases separated the two germline ends. CDR1 is SQVTM and CDR2 is ANQGSEA in the germline V gene. The CDR3 DNA reads TGCAGCGCTCAAAACACTGAAGCTTTCTTT. Translated: CSAQNTEAFF.

The J gene is TRBJ1-4, the V gene TRBV3-1 (or the pseudogene TRBV3-2); D gene unclear. V lost 3 bases, J lost 7 bases, and 15 bases lay in between. This CDR3 has 15 amino acids. Germline CDR1 LGHDT, CDR2 YNNKEL (reference sequence). CDR3 coding DNA: TGTGCCAGCAGCCATCTCAAACGAATCGGTGAAAAACTGTTTTTT. The encoded protein is CASSHLKRIGEKLFF.

The chain joins TRBV28 to TRBJ1-1; D gene unclear. V lost 3 bases, J lost 1 base, and 15 bases lay in between. Per germline, CDR1 MDHEN and CDR2 SYDVKM. There are 16 residues in the CDR3. The chain's CDR3 is CASSFFYWEGNTEAFF. CDR3 nucleotide sequence: TGTGCCAGCAGTTTTTTTTATTGGGAGGGGAACACTGAAGCTTTCTTT.

The chain links TRBV5-1 to TRBJ2-3; 8 bases agree with TRBD2. The trim removed 0 bases at V and 6 bases at J, leaving 6 bases unmatched. The CDR3 has 15 residues. Germline assignment: CDR1 SGHRS and CDR2 YFSETQ. CDR3 sequence reads: CASSLARGAGDTQYF. The CDR3 DNA reads as TGCGCCAGCAGCTTGGCGCGGGGGGCGGGGGATACGCAGTATTTT.

This CDR3 reads CASSQGRGPYTGELFF. Here the CDR3 DNA reads TGCGCCAGCAGCCAAGGGAGGGGGCCGTATACCGGGGAGCTGTTTTTT. The chain is built from TRBV4-1 and TRBJ2-2; weak D call: TRBD1 (7 bases). The length of the CDR3 is 16 residues. The V gene lost 1 base and the J gene lost 5 bases, with 14 bases spanning the gap. Germline V lookup: CDR1 MGHRA, CDR2 YSYEKL.